This TCR beta chain originates from a study of glioma-infiltrating T cells after dendritic cell vaccination. With V trimmed by 5 bases and J by 7 bases, 9 bases remained unmatched. Germline V gives CDR1 SGHAT, CDR2 FQNNGV. This CDR3 has 15 amino acids. Method: immunoSEQ multiplex PCR; TCRdb's copy keeps in-frame clones and lacks some. The table has about 95,000 clones, around 85% seen once. Source: blood, taken before dendritic cell vaccination. The chain is built from TRBV11-2 and TRBJ1-5; 9 nucleotides line up with TRBD1. The TCR was taken from a human donor with glioblastoma. This CDR3 is CASSGAGTGRQPQHF. The CDR3 bases are TGTGCCAGCAGCGGAGCCGGGACAGGGAGGCAGCCCCAGCATTTT.